The entry below describes one T cell receptor beta chain. Its antigen is unidentified. Specified treatment: 15 to 20 received Ad26.COV2.S at low or high dose, single or two shots; several received placebo; per-sample allocation not given. Day 63 after the first vaccine or placebo injection was the time point for sampling. This Boston cohort included adults aged 18-55 years. This vaccine is an Ad26 vector that expresses the Wuhan-strain SARS-CoV-2 spike. This record belongs to a study of Ad26.COV2.S vaccination and SARS-CoV-2 variants. Study context: The vaccine Ad26.COV2.S was put into the muscle once, or twice with 56 days between.

The method was immunoSEQ multiplex PCR; TCRdb's version includes in-frame clones alone and lacks a portion of them. Counted here are around 340,000 clones, about 85% occurring once; the ten biggest clones make up approximately 5.9%. Study-wide results and caveats: Recipients given vaccine exceeded placebo recipients in spike-specific TCR breadth.

Germline assignment: CDR1 KGHSH and CDR2 LQKENI. The CDR3 loop spans 17 amino acids. After removal of 4 bases from V and 0 bases from J, the junction contained 5 bases not matched to a gene. This clonotype originated in a person between 18 and 65 years old who received the Ad26.COV2.S COVID-19 vaccine or a placebo. Sample: peripheral blood, taken in a trial of Ad26.COV2.S vaccine versus placebo. This chain joins TRBV18 and TRBJ2-6; the match to TRBD1 covers 8 bases. CDR3 bases: TGTGCCAGCTCACGTGGGACAGGAGGCTCTGGGGCCAACGTCCTGACTTTC. As protein: CASSRGTGGSGANVLTF.